Following are 27 T cell receptor beta chains from one sample sequenced in a study of blood T cell repertoires in COVID-19. Profiled with immunoSEQ multiplex PCR; TCRdb holds only in-frame clones, not every one. The profile covers approximately 100,000 clones, with about 90% appearing a single time and about 4% taken by the ten largest. Sequencing was done on a sample of peripheral blood. The receptors derive from a human donor with COVID-19, enrolled during active disease. The donor label of this sample is uncertain.

The rearrangement links TRBV25-1 to TRBJ2-5, with a weak D call TRBD1 (6 bases). Per the germline V gene, CDR1 is MGHDK and CDR2 is SYGVNS. The length of the CDR3 is 14 residues. The germline V and J ends were trimmed by 5 bases and 1 base, with 11 bases remaining between them. CDR3 bases: TGTGCCAGCAGTACGAGGGGGTCCCAAGAGACCCAGTACTTC. As protein: CASSTRGSQETQYF.

The chain has TRBV19 and TRBJ1-1; 7 bases are a match to TRBD1. This CDR3 spans 14 amino acids. Germline V gene data show CDR1 as LNHDA and CDR2 as SQIVND (reference sequence). The ends lost 6 bases at V and 0 bases at J; junction bases unmatched: 4. The CDR3 DNA sequence: TGTGCCAGTAGAAGACAGGGCCTGAACACTGAAGCTTTCTTT. It yields the protein CASRRQGLNTEAFF.

This chain connects TRBV6-6 to TRBJ1-2, with 7 bases aligning to TRBD1. There are 12 residues in the CDR3. The J segment lost 4 bases and the V segment lost 8 bases, leaving 4 bases of the junction unmatched. Germline CDR1 is MNHNY and CDR2 is SVGAGI (reference sequence). The DNA of the CDR3 is TGTGCCAGCGTAGACAGGGCCTATGGCTACACCTTC. It translates to CASVDRAYGYTF.

CDR3 residues: CASSVRRLYSNQPQHF. The CDR3 DNA is TGTGCCAGCAGCGTTAGGAGGCTTTATAGCAATCAGCCCCAGCATTTT. The V call is TRBV7-9, the J call TRBJ1-5; no definite D call. Per the germline V gene, CDR1 is SEHNR and CDR2 is FQNEAQ (reference sequence). Between the trimmed V and J ends, which lost 5 bases and 0 bases, there was a span of 14 bases. The CDR3 is made up of 16 amino acids.

This sequence joins TRBV29-1 and TRBJ1-1; 7 bases fit TRBD1. Germline CDR1 and CDR2: SQVTM and ANQGSEA. The V gene end was trimmed by 7 bases and the J gene end by 1 base; junction bases not matched to a gene: 6. The CDR3 loop spans 13 amino acids. The CDR3 sequence is CSGSGQANTEAFF. For the CDR3, the DNA is TGCAGCGGATCTGGACAGGCGAACACTGAAGCTTTCTTT.

The chain carries TRBV19 and TRBJ1-6; TRBD1 aligns across 8 bases. The ends lost 9 bases at V and 8 bases at J; junction bases unmatched: 15. Germline CDR1 and CDR2: LNHDA and SQIVND (reference sequence). The CDR3 has 16 residues. CDR3 bases: TGTGCCAGCGGGTCGGGACAGGCCAAGGGGGATTCACCCCTCCACTTT. Encoded protein: CASGSGQAKGDSPLHF. Drawing the rest from reference TRBV19 and TRBJ1-6, the complete variable domain is DGGITQSPKYLFRKEGQNVTLSCEQNLNHDAMYWYRQDPGQGLRLIYYSQIVNDFQKGDIAEGYSVSREKKESFPLTVTSAQKNPTAFYLCASGSGQAKGDSPLHFGNGTRLTVT.

CDR3 amino acids: CASSDMGGFQETQYF. For the CDR3, the DNA is TGTGCCAGCAGTGATATGGGGGGTTTTCAAGAGACCCAGTACTTC. This rearrangement joins TRBV2 to TRBJ2-5, with a tentative D call TRBD2 (6 bases). From germline, CDR1 is SNHLY and CDR2 FYNNEI. The V and J ends lost 3 bases and 2 bases respectively, with 13 bases between them. The CDR3 has 15 amino acids.

This chain connects TRBV7-9 to TRBJ1-4; TRBD1 might be the D (6 bases). The CDR3 runs to 12 residues. Trimming took off 11 bases at V and 3 bases at J, with 10 bases between the two ends. Germline V CDR1 and CDR2: SEHNR, FQNEAQ (reference sequence). The CDR3 DNA follows: TGTGCCGTAAAGGGGGCTAATGAAAAACTGTTTTTT. Its translation: CAVKGANEKLFF.

The rearrangement uses TRBV18 and TRBJ1-6, with 8 bases that match TRBD1. From germline, CDR1 is KGHSH and CDR2 LQKENI. The CDR3 loop spans 16 amino acids. Trimming took 6 bases from V and 11 from J; bases not matched to a gene: 15. The CDR3 region is CASSPGGTGLSAPLHF. Here the CDR3 DNA reads TGTGCCAGCTCCCCCGGGGGGACAGGCCTCTCCGCACCCCTCCACTTT.

The genes are TRBV6-2 or TRBV6-3 and TRBJ1-3, with unresolved D. This CDR3 comprises 13 residues. The germline V gene has CDR1 MNHEY and CDR2 SVGEGT. V was cut by 6 bases and J by 8 bases, with 14 bases left in between. The CDR3 protein is CASSQLRSDTIYF. The CDR3 region has the DNA TGTGCCAGCAGCCAACTCAGGTCCGACACCATATATTTT.

The V gene is TRBV6-6, the J gene TRBJ2-7, with D possibly matching TRBD2 (5 bases). V shed 5 bases and J shed 6 bases, with 26 bases lying between them. CDR1 MNHNY and CDR2 SVGAGI come from the germline V gene (reference sequence). The CDR3 sequence is 17 residues long. DNA of the CDR3: TGTGCCAGCAGTCCCCCGTATGGGAGCCCTGGGTTCTCCGAGCAGTACTTC. Its translation: CASSPPYGSPGFSEQYF.

The chain has TRBV6-5 and TRBJ2-7; 7 nucleotides agree with TRBD1. The CDR3 spans 13 residues. The junction had 11 bases not matched to a gene; V was cut back by 10 bases and J by 5 bases. CDR1 and CDR2 (germline): MNHEY, SVGAGI. CDR3 in amino acids: CATRDSPWDEQYF. The CDR3 bases are TGTGCCACCCGGGACAGCCCCTGGGACGAGCAGTACTTC.

This clone was seen more than once but under ten times. The chain uses TRBV4-1 and TRBJ1-3; D might be TRBD1 (6 bases). This CDR3 is 14 amino acids long. Germline V lookup: CDR1 MGHRA, CDR2 YSYEKL. The ends were cut back, 8 bases at V and 1 base at J, with 12 bases in the middle. The CDR3 loop is CASARGGSGNTIYF. In nucleotides, the CDR3 is TGCGCCAGCGCGCGAGGGGGTTCTGGAAACACCATATATTTT.

The J gene is TRBJ1-6, the V gene TRBV6-1; 8 bases line up with TRBD1. Germline V gene lookup returns CDR1 MNHNS and CDR2 SASEGT. This CDR3 has 13 amino acids. The ends lost 3 bases at V and 10 bases at J; junction bases unmatched: 2. Here the CDR3 DNA reads TGTGCCAGCAGTGATACAGGGGGGTCACCCCTCCACTTT. Amino acid sequence: CASSDTGGSPLHF.

CDR3 amino acids: CASSSPTMNTGELFF. As DNA, the CDR3 is TGTGCCAGCAGTTCCCCCACTATGAACACCGGGGAGCTGTTTTTT. The rearrangement joins TRBV6-5 to TRBJ2-2; D gene ambiguous. Per germline, CDR1 MNHEY and CDR2 SVGAGI. V lost 4 bases to trimming and J lost 1 base, with 10 bases between them. The CDR3 is 15 amino acids.

The chain recombines TRBV13 with TRBJ2-3; D is perhaps TRBD1 (6 bases). The V end lost 2 bases, the J end lost 2 bases, and 11 bases lay between the germline ends. The CDR3 length is 15 residues. Germline loops: CDR1 PRHDT, CDR2 FYEKMQ (reference sequence). The CDR3 region is CASSLRQGTTDTQYF. The CDR3 DNA is TGTGCCAGCAGCTTACGGCAGGGGACCACAGATACGCAGTATTTT.

This chain links TRBV3-1 (or the pseudogene TRBV3-2) with TRBJ2-2; 7 bases are a match to TRBD2. The CDR3 totals 14 residues. The ends lost 5 bases at V and 3 bases at J; junction bases unmatched: 3. The germline V gene has CDR1 LGHDT and CDR2 YNNKEL (reference sequence). The CDR3 loop reads CASSGGVDTGELFF. The DNA for the CDR3 is TGTGCCAGCAGCGGGGGGGTTGACACCGGGGAGCTGTTTTTT.

The chain joins TRBV7-9 to TRBJ1-6, with D maybe TRBD1 (6 bases). V shed 2 bases and J shed 10 bases, with 6 bases lying between them. The germline V gene encodes CDR1 SEHNR and CDR2 FQNEAQ (reference sequence). This CDR3 is built from 12 residues. The CDR3 loop is CASSLTGSPLHF. CDR3 bases: TGTGCCAGCAGCTTAACAGGGTCACCCCTCCACTTT. Complete variable domain (other parts from reference TRBV7-9 and TRBJ1-6): DTGVSQNPRHKITKRGQNVTFRCDPISEHNRLYWYRQTLGQGPEFLTYFQNEAQLEKSRLLSDRFSAERPKGSFSTLEIQRTEQGDSAMYLCASSLTGSPLHFGNGTRLTVT.

The chain uses TRBV6-5 and TRBJ2-7; D gene ambiguous. The CDR3 covers 13 residues. Trimming left V 2 bases short and J 6 bases short, with 11 bases between. Looked up from germline, CDR1 is MNHEY and CDR2 is SVGAGI. As DNA, the CDR3 is TGTGCCAGCAGTTACGGTCAGGCGAGCGAGCAGTACTTC. Residues: CASSYGQASEQYF.

The chain recombines TRBV11-1 with TRBJ1-3; D possibly corresponds to TRBD1 (5 bases). Germline CDR1 reads SGHAT; CDR2 reads FQDESV (reference sequence). The V and J ends lost 5 bases and 7 bases respectively, with 15 bases between them. The CDR3 spans 14 residues. The DNA of the CDR3 is TGTGCCAGCAGCCGGGACTCCCCGGCGAACACCATATATTTT. Translated: CASSRDSPANTIYF.

This clone was recorded only once. V and J are TRBV11-2 and TRBJ2-2, with D uncertain. Looked up from germline, CDR1 is SGHAT and CDR2 is FQNNGV. The CDR3 covers 15 residues. Trimming left V 0 bases short and J 3 bases short, with 8 bases between. The CDR3 region has the DNA TGTGCCAGCAGCTTAGATCCGCCGGACACCGGGGAGCTGTTTTTT. Its protein product is CASSLDPPDTGELFF.

This rearrangement joins TRBV11-1 to TRBJ2-7; TRBD2 matches at 7 bases. Germline V gives CDR1 SGHAT, CDR2 FQDESV (reference sequence). The ends lost 5 bases at V and 1 base at J; junction bases unmatched: 11. CDR3 length: 16 amino acids. The CDR3, as DNA: TGTGCCAGCAGCCCCCTCTCTATGGGGGGGTCCTACGAGCAGTACTTC. It specifies CASSPLSMGGSYEQYF.

This clone appeared once. The J gene is TRBJ2-5, the V gene TRBV5-4, with 7 bases aligning to TRBD2. Germline CDR1 reads SGHNT; CDR2 reads YYREEE (reference sequence). The J segment lost 1 base and the V segment lost 6 bases, leaving 6 bases of the junction unmatched. The CDR3 is 14 residues long. The CDR3 nucleotides read TGTGCCAGCACCCCCGGGGGGATCCAAGAGACCCAGTACTTC. As protein: CASTPGGIQETQYF.

DNA for the CDR3: TGCAGTGCTAGTGACGGGACTGGAAACACCATATATTTT. It codes for CSASDGTGNTIYF. J is TRBJ1-3 and V is TRBV20-1, with D uncertain. Germline-derived CDR1 and CDR2 are DFQATT and SNEGSKA (reference sequence). The CDR3 is made up of 13 amino acids. The ends were cut back, 3 bases at V and 2 bases at J, with 8 bases in the middle.

The chain employs TRBV5-1 and TRBJ1-5, with D maybe TRBD1 (6 bases). Germline V CDR1 and CDR2: SGHRS, YFSETQ. V gave up 2 bases and J gave up 1 base, with 16 bases separating them. The CDR3 runs 17 residues. The CDR3 region has the DNA TGCGCCAGCAGCTTCATCCGGTCAGGGGTCAGCAATCAGCCCCAGCATTTT. Its translation is CASSFIRSGVSNQPQHF. The variable domain in full, completed from reference TRBV5-1 and TRBJ1-5, reads KAGVTQTPRYLIKTRGQQVTLSCSPISGHRSVSWYQQTPGQGLQFLFEYFSETQRNKGNFPGRFSGRQFSNSRSEMNVSTLELGDSALYLCASSFIRSGVSNQPQHFGDGTRLSIL.

To note about this clone: At the DNA level, this CDR3 is encoded by other sequences in the same sample as well. This sequence joins TRBV5-1 and TRBJ1-6; 7 bases are shared with TRBD1. There are 14 residues in the CDR3. Germline lookup yields CDR1 SGHRS and CDR2 YFSETQ. V shed 5 bases and J 10 bases; nucleotides not matched to a gene: 9. CDR3 in amino acids: CASSRQGEESPLHF. In DNA, the CDR3 is TGCGCCAGCAGTCGACAGGGTGAGGAGTCACCCCTCCACTTT.

This rearrangement joins TRBV9 to TRBJ2-2; D gene ambiguous. The CDR3 consists of 14 residues. The V gene's germline CDR1 is SGDLS and CDR2 YYNGEE. V lost 0 bases and J lost 7, with 10 bases in between. The DNA for the CDR3 is TGTGCCAGCAGCGTAGTGGCTGCCAGCGGGGAGCTGTTTTTT. Translated: CASSVVAASGELFF.